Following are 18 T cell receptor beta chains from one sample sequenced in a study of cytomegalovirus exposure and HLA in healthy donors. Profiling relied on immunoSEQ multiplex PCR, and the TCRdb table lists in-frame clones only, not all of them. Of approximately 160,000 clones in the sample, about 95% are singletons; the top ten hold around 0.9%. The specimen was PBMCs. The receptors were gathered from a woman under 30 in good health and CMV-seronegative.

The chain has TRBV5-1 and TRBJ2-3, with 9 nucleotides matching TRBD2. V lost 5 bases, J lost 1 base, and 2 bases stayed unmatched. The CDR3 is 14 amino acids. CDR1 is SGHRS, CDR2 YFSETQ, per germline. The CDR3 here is CASRRTSGTDTQYF. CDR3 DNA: TGCGCCAGCAGAAGGACTAGCGGCACAGATACGCAGTATTTT. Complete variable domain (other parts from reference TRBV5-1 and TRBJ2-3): KAGVTQTPRYLIKTRGQQVTLSCSPISGHRSVSWYQQTPGQGLQFLFEYFSETQRNKGNFPGRFSGRQFSNSRSEMNVSTLELGDSALYLCASRRTSGTDTQYFGPGTRLTVL.

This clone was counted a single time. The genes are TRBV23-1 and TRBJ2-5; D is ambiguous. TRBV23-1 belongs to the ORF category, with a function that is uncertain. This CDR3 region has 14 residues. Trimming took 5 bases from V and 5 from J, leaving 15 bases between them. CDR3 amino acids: CASSIGNSPETQYF. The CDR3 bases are TGCGCCAGCAGTATCGGAAACAGCCCCGAGACCCAGTACTTC.

CDR3 sequence reads: CASSTRTDTQYF. The CDR3 DNA reads TGTGCCAGCAGCACACGCACAGATACGCAGTATTTT. The rearrangement links TRBV7-2 to TRBJ2-3; D unresolved. CDR1 is SGHTA, CDR2 FQGNSA, per germline. V was clipped by 5 bases and J by 1 base, with 4 bases between them. The CDR3 has 12 amino acids.

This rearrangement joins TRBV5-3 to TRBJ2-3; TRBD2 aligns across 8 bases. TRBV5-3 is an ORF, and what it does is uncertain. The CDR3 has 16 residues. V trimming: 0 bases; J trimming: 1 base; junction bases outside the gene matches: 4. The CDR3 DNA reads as TGTGCCAGAAGCTTGGATGCTAGCGGGCGCACAGATACGCAGTATTTT. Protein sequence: CARSLDASGRTDTQYF.

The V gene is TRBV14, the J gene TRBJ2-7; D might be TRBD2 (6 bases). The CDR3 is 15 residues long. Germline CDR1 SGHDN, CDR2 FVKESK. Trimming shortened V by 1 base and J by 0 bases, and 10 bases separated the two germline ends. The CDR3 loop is CASSQVGGSSYEQYF. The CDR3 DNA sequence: TGTGCCAGCAGCCAAGTGGGAGGAAGCTCCTACGAGCAGTACTTC.

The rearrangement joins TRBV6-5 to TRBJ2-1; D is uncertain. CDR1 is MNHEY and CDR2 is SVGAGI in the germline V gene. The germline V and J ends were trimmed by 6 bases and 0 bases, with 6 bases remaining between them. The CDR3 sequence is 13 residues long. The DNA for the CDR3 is TGTGCCAGCAGGCCCGGCTCCTACAATGAGCAGTTCTTC. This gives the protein CASRPGSYNEQFF.

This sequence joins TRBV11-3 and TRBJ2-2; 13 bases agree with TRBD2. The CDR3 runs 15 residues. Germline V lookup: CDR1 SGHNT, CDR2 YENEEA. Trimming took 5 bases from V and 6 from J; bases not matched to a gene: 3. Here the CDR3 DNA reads TGTGCCAGCAGCCGCGGACTAGCGGGGGCCGGGGAGCTGTTTTTT. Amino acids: CASSRGLAGAGELFF.

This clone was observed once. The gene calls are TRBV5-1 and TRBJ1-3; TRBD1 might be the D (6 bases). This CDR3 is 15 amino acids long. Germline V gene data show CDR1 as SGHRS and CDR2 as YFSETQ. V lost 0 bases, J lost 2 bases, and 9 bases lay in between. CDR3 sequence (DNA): TGCGCCAGCAGCTTGGATCCAGGGGCTGGAAACACCATATATTTT. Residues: CASSLDPGAGNTIYF.

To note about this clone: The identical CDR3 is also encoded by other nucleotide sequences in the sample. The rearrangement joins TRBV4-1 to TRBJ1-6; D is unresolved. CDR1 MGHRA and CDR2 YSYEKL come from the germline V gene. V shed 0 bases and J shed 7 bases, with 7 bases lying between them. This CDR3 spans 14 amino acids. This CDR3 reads CASSQDRGNSPLHF. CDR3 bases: TGCGCCAGCAGCCAAGACAGAGGGAATTCACCCCTCCACTTT.

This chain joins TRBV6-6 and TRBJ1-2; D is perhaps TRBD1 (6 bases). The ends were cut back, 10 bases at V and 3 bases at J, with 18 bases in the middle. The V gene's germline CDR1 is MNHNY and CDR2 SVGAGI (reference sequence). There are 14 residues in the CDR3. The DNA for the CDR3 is TGTGCCACCAAGACTTCGTCAGGGGACTATGGCTACACCTTC. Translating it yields CATKTSSGDYGYTF.

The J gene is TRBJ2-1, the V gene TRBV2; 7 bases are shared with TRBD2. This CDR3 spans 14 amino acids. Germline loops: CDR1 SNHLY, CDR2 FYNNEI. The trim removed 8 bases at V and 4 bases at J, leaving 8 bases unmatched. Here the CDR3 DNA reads TGTGCCAGCGGTAGGGTAGCGGGTTACAATGAGCAGTTCTTC. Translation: CASGRVAGYNEQFF.

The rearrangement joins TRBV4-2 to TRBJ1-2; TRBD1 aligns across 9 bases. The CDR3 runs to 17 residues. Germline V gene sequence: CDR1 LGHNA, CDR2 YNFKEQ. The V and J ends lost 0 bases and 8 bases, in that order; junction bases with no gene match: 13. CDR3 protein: CASSQDSGGQGREGYTF. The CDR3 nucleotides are TGTGCCAGCAGCCAAGATAGCGGAGGACAGGGGAGGGAGGGCTACACCTTC.

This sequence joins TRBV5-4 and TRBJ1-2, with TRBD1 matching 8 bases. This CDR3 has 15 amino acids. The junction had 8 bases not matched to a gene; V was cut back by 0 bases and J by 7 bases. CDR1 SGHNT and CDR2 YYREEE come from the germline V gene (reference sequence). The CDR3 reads CASSLAGGDNGGYTF. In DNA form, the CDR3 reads TGTGCCAGCAGCTTGGCAGGGGGCGACAACGGTGGCTACACCTTC.

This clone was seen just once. The CDR3 nucleotides read TGTGCCAGCAGCTTAAGGGGCGGGACGGGTGAAAAACTGTTTTTT. Protein: CASSLRGGTGEKLFF. The rearrangement joins TRBV7-2 to TRBJ1-4; possibly TRBD1 for D (5 bases). Trimming shortened V by 2 bases and J by 7 bases, and 14 bases separated the two germline ends. The CDR3 has 15 amino acids. Germline assignment: CDR1 SGHTA and CDR2 FQGNSA.

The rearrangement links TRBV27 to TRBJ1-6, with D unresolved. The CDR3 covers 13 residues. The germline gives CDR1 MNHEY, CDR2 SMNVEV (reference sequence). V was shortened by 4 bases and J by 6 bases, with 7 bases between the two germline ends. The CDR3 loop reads CASSYGPNSPLHF. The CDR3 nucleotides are TGTGCCAGCAGTTACGGTCCTAATTCACCCCTCCACTTT.

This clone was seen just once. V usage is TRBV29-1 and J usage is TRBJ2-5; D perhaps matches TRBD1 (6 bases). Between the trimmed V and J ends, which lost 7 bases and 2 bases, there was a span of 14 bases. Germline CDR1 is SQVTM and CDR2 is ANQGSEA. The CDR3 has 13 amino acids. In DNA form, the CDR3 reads TGCAGCGCCCCGGACAGACGACAAGAGACCCAGTACTTC. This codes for CSAPDRRQETQYF.

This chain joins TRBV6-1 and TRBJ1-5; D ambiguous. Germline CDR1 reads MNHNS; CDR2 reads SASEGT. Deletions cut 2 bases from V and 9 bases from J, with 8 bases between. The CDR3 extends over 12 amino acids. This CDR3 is CASSEIGRPQHF. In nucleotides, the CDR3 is TGTGCCAGCAGTGAAATAGGGAGGCCCCAGCATTTT.

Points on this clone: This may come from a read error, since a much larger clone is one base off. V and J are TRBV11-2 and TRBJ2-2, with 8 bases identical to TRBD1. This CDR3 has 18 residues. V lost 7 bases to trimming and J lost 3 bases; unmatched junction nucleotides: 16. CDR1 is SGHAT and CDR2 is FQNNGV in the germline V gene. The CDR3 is CASNLNGRGLLDTGELFF. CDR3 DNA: TGTGCCAGCAATCTTAACGGCAGGGGGCTCCTGGACACCGGGGAGCTGTTTTTT.